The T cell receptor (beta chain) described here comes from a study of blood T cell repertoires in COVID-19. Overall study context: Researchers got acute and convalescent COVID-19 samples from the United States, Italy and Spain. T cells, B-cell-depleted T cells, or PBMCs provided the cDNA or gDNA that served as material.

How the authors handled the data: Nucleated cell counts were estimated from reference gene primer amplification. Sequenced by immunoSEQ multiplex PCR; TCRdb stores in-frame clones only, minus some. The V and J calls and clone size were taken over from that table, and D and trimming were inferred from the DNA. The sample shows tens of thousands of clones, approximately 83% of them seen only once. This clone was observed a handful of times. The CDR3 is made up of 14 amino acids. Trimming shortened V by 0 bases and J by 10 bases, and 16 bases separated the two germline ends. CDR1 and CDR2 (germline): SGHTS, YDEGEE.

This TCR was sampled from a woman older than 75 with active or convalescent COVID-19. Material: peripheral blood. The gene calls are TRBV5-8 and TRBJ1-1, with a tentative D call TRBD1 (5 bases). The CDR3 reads CASSLGRHGARAFF. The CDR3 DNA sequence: TGTGCCAGCAGCTTGGGTCGGCATGGGGCGCGAGCTTTCTTT.